This T cell receptor beta chain originates from a study of T cell repertoires in cytomegalovirus infection. With regard to this clonotype: Its antigen is as yet unknown.

Germline V gene sequence: CDR1 SGDLS, CDR2 YYNGEE. The CDR3 spans 16 residues. V dropped 3 bases and J dropped 2; count of bases not matched to a gene: 9. TCRdb reprocessed the reads with MiXCR, giving one entry per CDR3 protein. This repertoire shows 650,000 to 900,000 distinct CDR3 sequences, just under 30% found once; its top ten account for around 14%. This clonotype was sampled from a human donor in good health (CMV status not recorded). Some clones in this sample may be carry-over from other donors' samples. The chain couples TRBV9 to TRBJ2-3, with TRBD2 identical over 7 bases. Source: cultured CD8+ T cells from PBMCs, taken from culture after CMV antigen stimulation. The chain's CDR3 is CASSAGERDYTDTQYF. The CDR3 region has the DNA TGTGCCAGCAGCGCCGGAGAGCGGGACTACACAGATACGCAGTATTTT.